A selection of T cell receptor beta chains follows, all from one sample in a study of blood T cell repertoires in COVID-19. Generated by immunoSEQ multiplex PCR, the TCRdb table keeps only in-frame clones and is missing some. This table holds 150,000 to 160,000 clones, around 89% found once. Sequencing was done on a sample of peripheral blood. Receptor source: a woman aged 35 to 49 with acute or convalescent COVID-19. Both conserved end residues are trimmed from each CDR3. The size of a clone is reported for some rows only, either as once, few or many, or as a class for expanded clones.

cdr3_aa: ASSQDRQVNTEAF; v_call: TRBV4-1; cdr3_length: 13; clone_size: NA; j_call: TRBJ1-1
cdr3_aa: ASSPWTSGGASIEQY; v_call: TRBV27; cdr3_length: 15; clone_size: NA; j_call: TRBJ2-7
cdr3_aa: ASSFTTARPYEQY; v_call: TRBV6-5; cdr3_length: 13; clone_size: NA; j_call: TRBJ2-7
cdr3_aa: ASSLDRANTEAF; v_call: TRBV28; cdr3_length: 12; clone_size: NA; j_call: TRBJ1-1
cdr3_aa: ASSESPSGGYEQY; v_call: TRBV10-2; cdr3_length: 13; clone_size: once; j_call: TRBJ2-7
cdr3_aa: ASRGVDGSYEQY; v_call: TRBV2; cdr3_length: 12; clone_size: NA; j_call: TRBJ2-7
cdr3_aa: ASSADREFIDEQF; v_call: TRBV19; cdr3_length: 13; clone_size: NA; j_call: TRBJ2-1
cdr3_aa: ASSFNRGRGEKLF; v_call: TRBV28; cdr3_length: 13; clone_size: NA; j_call: TRBJ1-4
cdr3_aa: ASSLGVGNEQF; v_call: TRBV5-8; cdr3_length: 11; clone_size: NA; j_call: TRBJ2-1
cdr3_aa: AWSAGTSGRRTGELF; v_call: TRBV30; cdr3_length: 15; clone_size: NA; j_call: TRBJ2-2
cdr3_aa: ASSLVPTSPVSHTQY; v_call: TRBV7-3; cdr3_length: 15; clone_size: NA; j_call: TRBJ2-3
cdr3_aa: ASSGGQVGIDTEAF; v_call: TRBV7-9; cdr3_length: 14; clone_size: NA; j_call: TRBJ1-1
cdr3_aa: ASTTSLGTGPDQPQH; v_call: TRBV21-1; cdr3_length: 15; clone_size: NA; j_call: TRBJ1-5
cdr3_aa: ASKLSWLEGGELF; v_call: TRBV27; cdr3_length: 13; clone_size: NA; j_call: TRBJ2-2
cdr3_aa: ASSWGLAGGETQY; v_call: TRBV7-9; cdr3_length: 13; clone_size: NA; j_call: TRBJ2-5
cdr3_aa: ASSLPGLSYEQY; v_call: TRBV28; cdr3_length: 12; clone_size: NA; j_call: TRBJ2-7
cdr3_aa: ASVRGGEEKLF; v_call: TRBV6-5; cdr3_length: 11; clone_size: NA; j_call: TRBJ1-4
cdr3_aa: ASSRWGGTEAF; v_call: TRBV9; cdr3_length: 11; clone_size: NA; j_call: TRBJ1-1
cdr3_aa: ASTQRDRDRANSPLH; v_call: TRBV4-1; cdr3_length: 15; clone_size: NA; j_call: TRBJ1-6
cdr3_aa: ASSLGDRDGNGYT; v_call: TRBV5-1; cdr3_length: 13; clone_size: NA; j_call: TRBJ1-2
cdr3_aa: ASSPDRANTGELF; v_call: TRBV7-7; cdr3_length: 13; clone_size: NA; j_call: TRBJ2-2
cdr3_aa: ASRGQGPELF; v_call: TRBV12-3/TRBV12-4; cdr3_length: 10; clone_size: NA; j_call: TRBJ2-2
cdr3_aa: ASSLALQGRYTGELF; v_call: TRBV5-5; cdr3_length: 15; clone_size: NA; j_call: TRBJ2-2
cdr3_aa: ASSLGDGFSPGYGYT; v_call: TRBV7-9; cdr3_length: 15; clone_size: NA; j_call: TRBJ1-2
cdr3_aa: ASRSQNTDTQY; v_call: TRBV12-3/TRBV12-4; cdr3_length: 11; clone_size: NA; j_call: TRBJ2-3
cdr3_aa: ASSPQTSGRMGTQY; v_call: TRBV9; cdr3_length: 14; clone_size: NA; j_call: TRBJ2-3
cdr3_aa: ATSGGFSNYGYT; v_call: TRBV15; cdr3_length: 12; clone_size: NA; j_call: TRBJ1-2
cdr3_aa: ASSRRTSGDETQY; v_call: TRBV3-1/TRBV3-2; cdr3_length: 13; clone_size: NA; j_call: TRBJ2-5
cdr3_aa: ASSLFSGGAVNEQF; v_call: TRBV28; cdr3_length: 14; clone_size: NA; j_call: TRBJ2-1
cdr3_aa: ASTSGRSTDTQY; v_call: TRBV9; cdr3_length: 12; clone_size: NA; j_call: TRBJ2-3
cdr3_aa: ASSQEGGRDTEAF; v_call: TRBV4-1; cdr3_length: 13; clone_size: NA; j_call: TRBJ1-1
cdr3_aa: ASSAGQVYEAF; v_call: TRBV7-9; cdr3_length: 11; clone_size: NA; j_call: TRBJ1-1
cdr3_aa: ASSVSGYEQY; v_call: TRBV5-4; cdr3_length: 10; clone_size: NA; j_call: TRBJ2-7
cdr3_aa: ASSLEERQGAGYEQY; v_call: TRBV7-7; cdr3_length: 15; clone_size: NA; j_call: TRBJ2-7
cdr3_aa: ATSDSAGQGNEKLF; v_call: TRBV24-1; cdr3_length: 14; clone_size: NA; j_call: TRBJ1-4
cdr3_aa: ASSDILRETEAF; v_call: TRBV6-4; cdr3_length: 12; clone_size: NA; j_call: TRBJ1-1
cdr3_aa: ASRKPDQDRRAKNIQY; v_call: TRBV28; cdr3_length: 16; clone_size: NA; j_call: TRBJ2-4
cdr3_aa: ASSFQTTNEKLF; v_call: TRBV7-8; cdr3_length: 12; clone_size: NA; j_call: TRBJ1-4
cdr3_aa: ASSEALAGDPNEQF; v_call: TRBV6-1; cdr3_length: 14; clone_size: NA; j_call: TRBJ2-1
cdr3_aa: ASSITGSYEQY; v_call: TRBV7-9; cdr3_length: 11; clone_size: NA; j_call: TRBJ2-7
cdr3_aa: ASSPRQGAAKNIQY; v_call: TRBV27; cdr3_length: 14; clone_size: NA; j_call: TRBJ2-4
cdr3_aa: ASSYYDGGTGELF; v_call: TRBV6-5; cdr3_length: 13; clone_size: NA; j_call: TRBJ2-2
cdr3_aa: ASSQDRLEETQY; v_call: TRBV4-1; cdr3_length: 12; clone_size: once; j_call: TRBJ2-5
cdr3_aa: ASSLAGGVNTEAF; v_call: TRBV7-8; cdr3_length: 13; clone_size: NA; j_call: TRBJ1-1
cdr3_aa: ASSVGMTGDYGYT; v_call: TRBV9; cdr3_length: 13; clone_size: NA; j_call: TRBJ1-2
cdr3_aa: ASSSAARGASTDTQY; v_call: TRBV7-2; cdr3_length: 15; clone_size: NA; j_call: TRBJ2-3
cdr3_aa: ASSHGQGANEQY; v_call: TRBV3-1/TRBV3-2; cdr3_length: 12; clone_size: NA; j_call: TRBJ2-7
cdr3_aa: ASSLFSGANEKLF; v_call: TRBV7-9; cdr3_length: 13; clone_size: NA; j_call: TRBJ1-4
cdr3_aa: ASSRTSGGYNEQF; v_call: TRBV28; cdr3_length: 13; clone_size: NA; j_call: TRBJ2-1
cdr3_aa: ASSLSAGEQDQPQH; v_call: TRBV28; cdr3_length: 14; clone_size: NA; j_call: TRBJ1-5
cdr3_aa: ASSLNSGPRKLYEQY; v_call: TRBV7-8; cdr3_length: 15; clone_size: NA; j_call: TRBJ2-7
cdr3_aa: ASSPGQGPYEQY; v_call: TRBV19; cdr3_length: 12; clone_size: NA; j_call: TRBJ2-7
cdr3_aa: ASSVAGTGPGNTIY; v_call: TRBV9; cdr3_length: 14; clone_size: NA; j_call: TRBJ1-3
cdr3_aa: ASSDIAARNIQY; v_call: TRBV2; cdr3_length: 12; clone_size: NA; j_call: TRBJ2-4
cdr3_aa: ASSPQGAYTGELF; v_call: TRBV7-3; cdr3_length: 13; clone_size: few; j_call: TRBJ2-2
cdr3_aa: ASSSGTLTGVYTDTQY; v_call: TRBV28; cdr3_length: 16; clone_size: once; j_call: TRBJ2-3
cdr3_aa: ASRKLQTGGLDSPLH; v_call: TRBV5-8; cdr3_length: 15; clone_size: NA; j_call: TRBJ1-6
cdr3_aa: ASSIFSAGFTEAF; v_call: TRBV19; cdr3_length: 13; clone_size: NA; j_call: TRBJ1-1
cdr3_aa: ASSMGTGRYEAF; v_call: TRBV19; cdr3_length: 12; clone_size: NA; j_call: TRBJ1-1